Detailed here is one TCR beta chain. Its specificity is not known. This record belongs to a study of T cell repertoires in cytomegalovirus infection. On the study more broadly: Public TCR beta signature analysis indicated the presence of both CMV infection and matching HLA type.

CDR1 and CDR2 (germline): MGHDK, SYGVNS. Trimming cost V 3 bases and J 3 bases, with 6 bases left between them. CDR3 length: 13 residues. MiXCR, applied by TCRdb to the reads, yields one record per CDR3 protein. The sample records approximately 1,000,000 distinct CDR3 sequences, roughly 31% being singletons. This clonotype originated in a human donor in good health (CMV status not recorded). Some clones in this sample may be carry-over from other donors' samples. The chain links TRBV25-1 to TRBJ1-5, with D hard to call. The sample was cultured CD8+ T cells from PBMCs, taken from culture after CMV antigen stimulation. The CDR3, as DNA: TGTGCCAGCAGTGATACTAACAATCAGCCCCAGCATTTT. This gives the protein CASSDTNNQPQHF. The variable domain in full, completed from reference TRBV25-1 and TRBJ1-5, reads EADIYQTPRYLVIGTGKKITLECSQTMGHDKMYWYQQDPGMELHLIHYSYGVNSTEKGDLSSESTVSRIRTEHFPLTLESARPSHTSQYLCASSDTNNQPQHFGDGTRLSIL.